Below, 25 T cell receptor beta chains from the same sample are listed, as sequenced in a study of technical replicates of blood from a handful of donors. Profiled with immunoSEQ multiplex PCR; TCRdb holds only in-frame clones, not every one. The sample carries about 99,000 clones, roughly 96% recorded once. Sequenced input: T cells isolated from PBMCs. The receptors stem from a human donor in good health.

The chain uses TRBV30 and TRBJ1-6, with unresolved D. The germline CDR1 and CDR2 sequences are GTSNPN and SVGIG (reference sequence). V dropped 2 bases and J dropped 7 bases, with 12 bases sitting between them. The length of the CDR3 is 14 residues. Here the CDR3 DNA reads TGTGCCTGGAGTCTCCAACTGCGGAATTCACCCCTCCACTTT. This encodes CAWSLQLRNSPLHF.

The chain couples TRBV19 to TRBJ1-5, with 10 bases matching TRBD1. CDR1 and CDR2 (germline): LNHDA, SQIVND (reference sequence). V lost 5 bases and J lost 6; bases outside the gene matches: 13. The CDR3 has 17 amino acids. CDR3 sequence (DNA): TGTGCCAGTAGTCTCCCCCCGGGACAGGGGAATGTTCAGCCCCAGCATTTT. It codes for CASSLPPGQGNVQPQHF.

V usage is TRBV29-1 and J usage is TRBJ2-3; D may be TRBD1 (6 bases). CDR1 SQVTM and CDR2 ANQGSEA come from the germline V gene. The CDR3 runs 13 residues. V was shortened by 7 bases and J by 1 base, with 12 bases between the two germline ends. CDR3 amino acids: CSARDTGTDTQYF. CDR3 bases: TGCAGCGCCCGGGACACGGGCACAGATACGCAGTATTTT.

Only one count was recorded for this clone. This rearrangement joins TRBV9 to TRBJ1-3, with D perhaps matching TRBD1 (5 bases). V was shortened by 5 bases and J by 4 bases, with 16 bases between the two germline ends. This CDR3 has 15 amino acids. Germline V gene sequence: CDR1 SGDLS, CDR2 YYNGEE. The CDR3 sequence is CASSRGTDSGNTIYF. CDR3 in DNA: TGTGCCAGCAGTCGCGGGACGGATTCGGGAAACACCATATATTTT.

The CDR3 region is CASSGAGETYEQYF. In DNA form, the CDR3 reads TGTGCCAGCAGTGGGGCAGGGGAAACCTACGAGCAGTACTTC. The chain couples TRBV28 to TRBJ2-7; perhaps TRBD1 as D (6 bases). Germline CDR1 MDHEN, CDR2 SYDVKM. V was pared by 5 bases and J by 2 bases, with 13 bases between. The CDR3 sequence is 14 residues long.

The CDR3 spells CASSGQGGNEQFF. CDR3 DNA sequence: TGTGCCAGCTCAGGTCAGGGGGGCAATGAGCAGTTCTTC. V is TRBV18 and J is TRBJ2-1, with a possible D match to TRBD1 (7 bases). The CDR3 runs to 13 residues. Germline values: CDR1 KGHSH, CDR2 LQKENI. V was trimmed by 5 bases and J by 6 bases, leaving 11 bases between them.

V gene TRBV5-1 combines with J gene TRBJ2-5, with 9 bases lining up with TRBD1. The CDR3 loop spans 14 amino acids. Trimming took 4 bases from V and 3 from J; bases not matched to a gene: 4. Germline V gene data show CDR1 as SGHRS and CDR2 as YFSETQ. The CDR3 reads CASSVQGAEETQYF. In DNA, the CDR3 is TGCGCCAGCAGCGTACAGGGGGCAGAAGAGACCCAGTACTTC.

Note on this clone: The limits of the CDR3 on the DNA are not certain, so only TCRdb's listed CDR3 is given. CDR3 amino acids: CASSIISGQGTNEQFF. The chain employs TRBV7-6 and TRBJ2-1; the D segment call TRBD1 is taken from the table without a DNA check. With termini counted, the CDR3 has 16 amino acids. Germline assignment: CDR1 SGHVS and CDR2 FNYEAQ.

This clone was seen a single time. V and J are TRBV14 and TRBJ1-2; D is perhaps TRBD1 (6 bases). Germline V CDR1 and CDR2: SGHDN, FVKESK. The V gene lost 4 bases and the J gene lost 5 bases, with 14 bases spanning the gap. CDR3 length equals 14 residues. CDR3 sequence: CASSLAGTTYGYTF. The CDR3 coding sequence is TGTGCCAGCAGCCTGGCCGGGACAACTTATGGCTACACCTTC.

CDR3 protein: CASSLLGTSGGANTGELFF. DNA for the CDR3: TGTGCCAGCAGCCTACTCGGGACTAGCGGGGGGGCGAACACCGGGGAGCTGTTTTTT. The V gene is TRBV4-2, the J gene TRBJ2-2, with 16 positions matching TRBD2. The germline V gene encodes CDR1 LGHNA and CDR2 YNFKEQ. This CDR3 has 19 amino acids. With 4 bases clipped from V and 0 bases from J, the junction kept 5 bases outside the gene matches.

This CDR3 is CASSFGSGQGALRGYTF. The CDR3 DNA reads TGTGCCAGCAGTTTTGGATCGGGACAGGGCGCCCTCCGGGGCTACACCTTC. The rearrangement links TRBV28 to TRBJ1-2, with 9 positions matching TRBD1. This CDR3 is 17 amino acids long. Germline loops: CDR1 MDHEN, CDR2 SYDVKM. The junction had 16 bases not matched to a gene; V was cut back by 3 bases and J by 8 bases.

This clone occurred once. This chain joins TRBV18 and TRBJ1-1; D gene unclear. This CDR3 is 14 amino acids long. V lost 3 bases to trimming and J lost 0 bases, with 8 bases between them. Germline loops: CDR1 KGHSH, CDR2 LQKENI. The CDR3 coding sequence is TGTGCCAGCTCACCTTCTACCTTGAACACTGAAGCTTTCTTT. It translates to CASSPSTLNTEAFF. Drawing the rest from reference TRBV18 and TRBJ1-1, the complete variable domain is NAGVMQNPRHLVRRRGQEARLRCSPMKGHSHVYWYRQLPEEGLKFMVYLQKENIIDESGMPKERFSAEFPKEGPSILRIQQVVRGDSAAYFCASSPSTLNTEAFFGQGTRLTVV.

The chain is built from TRBV9 and TRBJ2-2, with D perhaps matching TRBD1 (6 bases). The germline gives CDR1 SGDLS, CDR2 YYNGEE. V was cut by 4 bases and J by 5 bases, with 21 bases left in between. The CDR3 has 17 amino acids. For the CDR3, the DNA is TGTGCCAGCAGCCCGCTACCGGACAGTTGGGGGACCGGGGAGCTGTTTTTT. Encoded protein: CASSPLPDSWGTGELFF.

The V gene is TRBV6-5, the J gene TRBJ2-1; no definite D call. V lost 6 bases to trimming and J lost 5 bases, with 11 bases between them. The germline CDR1 and CDR2 sequences are MNHEY and SVGAGI. The CDR3 is 13 amino acids. This chain's CDR3 is CASSPRPHNEQFF. For the CDR3, the DNA is TGTGCCAGCAGCCCCCGTCCCCACAATGAGCAGTTCTTC.

This clone is a singleton in its sample. The chain uses TRBV6-5 and TRBJ2-1, with a tentative D call TRBD2 (5 bases). With 2 bases removed from V and 3 bases from J, the gap between germline ends came to 8 bases. Germline-derived CDR1 and CDR2 are MNHEY and SVGAGI. The CDR3 totals 14 residues. CDR3 loop: CASSYRGDYNEQFF. CDR3 DNA: TGTGCCAGCAGTTACCGGGGAGACTACAATGAGCAGTTCTTC.

The chain is built from TRBV11-2 and TRBJ2-2; no reliable D call. The CDR3 is 19 amino acids. The V end lost 5 bases, the J end lost 2 bases, and 24 bases lay between the germline ends. CDR1 is SGHAT and CDR2 is FQNNGV in the germline V gene. This chain's CDR3 is CASSPKSGQHNFNTGELFF. The CDR3 nucleotides are TGTGCCAGCAGCCCAAAGTCTGGGCAGCACAATTTTAACACCGGGGAGCTGTTTTTT.

The V gene is TRBV2, the J gene TRBJ2-1; 14 positions match TRBD2. J gave up 8 bases and V 7 bases, and 7 bases lay outside the gene matches. The length of the CDR3 is 15 residues. Germline CDR1 and CDR2: SNHLY and FYNNEI. The chain's CDR3 is CASKPGLAGVDEQFF. The CDR3 coding sequence is TGTGCCAGCAAGCCGGGACTAGCGGGGGTGGATGAGCAGTTCTTC. Based on the CDR3 plus reference TRBV2 and TRBJ2-1, the full variable domain is EPEVTQTPSHQVTQMGQEVILRCVPISNHLYFYWYRQILGQKVEFLVSFYNNEISEKSEIFDDQFSVERPDGSNFTLKIRSTKLEDSAMYFCASKPGLAGVDEQFFGPGTRLTVL.

The chain combines TRBV19 with TRBJ1-5; maybe TRBD1 (5 bases). Trimming removed 7 bases from V and 3 bases from J, with 16 bases in between. Germline lookup yields CDR1 LNHDA and CDR2 SQIVND (reference sequence). The CDR3 loop spans 15 amino acids. The CDR3 loop reads CASTLGQYVNQPQHF. The CDR3 DNA reads TGTGCCAGTACTCTTGGACAATACGTCAATCAGCCCCAGCATTTT.

The CDR3 sequence: CASSFGGINYGYTF. The CDR3 DNA reads TGCGCCAGCAGCTTTGGGGGGATCAACTATGGCTACACCTTC. V is TRBV5-1 and J is TRBJ1-2; perhaps TRBD1 as D (5 bases). The ends were cut back, 2 bases at V and 2 bases at J, with 10 bases in the middle. From germline, CDR1 is SGHRS and CDR2 YFSETQ. CDR3 length equals 14 residues.

The gene calls are TRBV18 and TRBJ2-1; D possibly corresponds to TRBD1 (5 bases). CDR3 length: 12 residues. Germline V gives CDR1 KGHSH, CDR2 LQKENI. V lost 0 bases, J lost 10 bases, and 7 bases lay in between. The CDR3 DNA reads as TGTGCCAGCTCACCACCAAACAGGGAGCAGTTCTTC. Its translation: CASSPPNREQFF.

The rearrangement joins TRBV7-6 to TRBJ1-1; weak D call: TRBD1 (6 bases). V was cut by 5 bases and J by 1 base, with 14 bases left in between. In germline, CDR1 is SGHVS, CDR2 FNYEAQ. The CDR3 is made up of 15 amino acids. The CDR3 DNA is TGTGCCAGCAGCCCCGGAGGGGGGGAGAACACTGAAGCTTTCTTT. Amino acid sequence: CASSPGGGENTEAFF.

The rearrangement links TRBV6-1 to TRBJ2-7; 11 bases map to TRBD2. Germline loops: CDR1 MNHNS, CDR2 SASEGT. The CDR3 has 14 amino acids. After removal of 8 bases from V and 2 bases from J, the junction contained 5 bases not matched to a gene. CDR3 protein: CASQLAGVTYEQYF. In nucleotides, the CDR3 is TGTGCCAGCCAACTAGCGGGAGTTACCTACGAGCAGTACTTC.

The chain is built from TRBV7-8 and TRBJ1-4; D might be TRBD1 (5 bases). The CDR3 sequence is 19 residues long. Trimming shortened V by 3 bases and J by 2 bases, and 22 bases separated the two germline ends. Germline V gene data show CDR1 as SGHVS and CDR2 as FQNEAQ. CDR3 protein: CASSFSDTSLVGTNEKLFF. The CDR3 DNA reads TGTGCCAGCAGCTTCTCGGACACTTCCCTCGTGGGCACTAATGAAAAACTGTTTTTT.

The chain has TRBV27 and TRBJ2-3; maybe TRBD1 (7 bases). V lost 10 bases and J 0 bases, leaving 14 bases between the germline ends. Germline lookup yields CDR1 MNHEY and CDR2 SMNVEV (reference sequence). The CDR3 is made up of 14 amino acids. The CDR3 DNA sequence: TGTGCCACCCGGGGGACAGTCAGCACAGATACGCAGTATTTT. Its protein product is CATRGTVSTDTQYF.

The chain is built from TRBV28 and TRBJ2-7; a weak D match, TRBD1 (6 bases). The V and J ends lost 10 bases and 4 bases respectively, with 17 bases between them. Germline CDR1 MDHEN, CDR2 SYDVKM. The CDR3 is made up of 13 amino acids. This CDR3 reads CAIEPSDSYEQYF. CDR3 bases: TGTGCCATCGAACCCTCGGACAGTTACGAGCAGTACTTC.